Listed below are T cell receptor beta chains from one sample, sequenced in a study of blood T cell repertoires in COVID-19. Profiled with immunoSEQ multiplex PCR; TCRdb holds only in-frame clones, not every one. This table has 110,000 to 150,000 clones, more than 70% appearing once. Sequencing was done on a sample of PBMCs or T cells enriched from blood (not recorded which). The receptors were gathered from a man aged 40-55 years with acute COVID-19. Both conserved end residues are part of each CDR3. Each record gives: clone size, V gene, CDR3 length, D gene, J gene, CDR3 DNA, CDR3 protein. D genes are given only for firm matches. Clone size, where shown, is once, few, many, or a class for clones that have expanded.

clone_size: .; v_call: TRBV7-9; cdr3_length: 16; d_call: .; j_call: TRBJ2-7; cdr3_nt: TGTGCCAGCAGCAGTAGGACAGCCCGATCCTCCTACGAGCAGTACTTC; cdr3_aa: CASSSRTARSSYEQYF
clone_size: .; v_call: TRBV9; cdr3_length: 14; d_call: .; j_call: TRBJ2-5; cdr3_nt: TGTGCCAGCAGCGGCCCAGCGGGTGGGGAGACCCAGTACTTC; cdr3_aa: CASSGPAGGETQYF
clone_size: .; v_call: TRBV14; cdr3_length: 14; d_call: TRBD2; j_call: TRBJ2-3; cdr3_nt: TGTGCCAGCAGCCAAGACCTAGCGGGGAATACGCAGTATTTT; cdr3_aa: CASSQDLAGNTQYF
clone_size: .; v_call: TRBV29-1; cdr3_length: 14; d_call: TRBD2; j_call: TRBJ2-7; cdr3_nt: TGCAGCGTTAAGAGGCTAGCGGGAGACGACGAGCAGTACTTC; cdr3_aa: CSVKRLAGDDEQYF
clone_size: .; v_call: TRBV27; cdr3_length: 14; d_call: TRBD2; j_call: TRBJ2-5; cdr3_nt: TGTGCCAGCAGTTTGAGCGGGAGGGCCGAGACCCAGTACTTC; cdr3_aa: CASSLSGRAETQYF
clone_size: once; v_call: TRBV7-9; cdr3_length: 12; d_call: TRBD1; j_call: TRBJ1-1; cdr3_nt: TGTGCCAGCGCAGGGACAGGTTATGAAGCTTTCTTT; cdr3_aa: CASAGTGYEAFF
clone_size: .; v_call: TRBV7-9; cdr3_length: 16; d_call: .; j_call: TRBJ1-4; cdr3_nt: TGTGCCAGCAGCTTAGGGTTAGGAGCCGAATCCGAAAAACTGTTTTTT; cdr3_aa: CASSLGLGAESEKLFF
clone_size: few; v_call: TRBV20-1; cdr3_length: 17; d_call: TRBD2; j_call: TRBJ2-7; cdr3_nt: TGCAGTGCAAGTACTAGCGGGAGAACTCGGGGGTCCTACGAGCAGTACTTC; cdr3_aa: CSASTSGRTRGSYEQYF
clone_size: once; v_call: TRBV9; cdr3_length: 15; d_call: .; j_call: TRBJ2-2; cdr3_nt: TGTGCCAGCAGCGTAGCGGGTCTGAACACCGGGGAGCTGTTTTTT; cdr3_aa: CASSVAGLNTGELFF
clone_size: .; v_call: TRBV7-9; cdr3_length: 15; d_call: TRBD2; j_call: TRBJ2-5; cdr3_nt: TGTGCCAGCAGCTTAAGGCGGGGGGGCGTTGAGACCCAGTACTTC; cdr3_aa: CASSLRRGGVETQYF
clone_size: .; v_call: TRBV18; cdr3_length: 19; d_call: TRBD2; j_call: TRBJ2-1; cdr3_nt: TGTGCCAGCACGAAAGCCCCTCCTTCAGCGGGAGAAACCTACAATGAGCAGTTCTTC; cdr3_aa: CASTKAPPSAGETYNEQFF
clone_size: few; v_call: TRBV27; cdr3_length: 14; d_call: TRBD1; j_call: TRBJ2-7; cdr3_nt: TGTGCCAGCAGTCCCTGGACAGGTACCTACGAGCAGTACTTC; cdr3_aa: CASSPWTGTYEQYF
clone_size: .; v_call: TRBV7-9; cdr3_length: 15; d_call: .; j_call: TRBJ1-3; cdr3_nt: TGTGCCAGCAGCCCCGGCTCGAGGGCTGGAAACACCATATATTTT; cdr3_aa: CASSPGSRAGNTIYF
clone_size: .; v_call: TRBV19; cdr3_length: 13; d_call: .; j_call: TRBJ2-1; cdr3_nt: TGTGCCAGTAGTGAACCCCTCGGGAATGAGCAGTTCTTC; cdr3_aa: CASSEPLGNEQFF
clone_size: .; v_call: TRBV4-1; cdr3_length: 16; d_call: .; j_call: TRBJ1-2; cdr3_nt: TGCGCCAGCAGCCAAGATCAATCAGCGCAATTCGGTGGCTACACCTTC; cdr3_aa: CASSQDQSAQFGGYTF
clone_size: few; v_call: TRBV6-5; cdr3_length: 13; d_call: .; j_call: TRBJ2-5; cdr3_nt: TGTGCCAGCAGCGCCGGGGACAAAGAGACCCAGTACTTC; cdr3_aa: CASSAGDKETQYF
clone_size: .; v_call: TRBV30; cdr3_length: 14; d_call: .; j_call: TRBJ1-1; cdr3_nt: TGTGCCTGGAAGAGAGACAGTCAGTACACTGAAGCTTTCTTT; cdr3_aa: CAWKRDSQYTEAFF
clone_size: .; v_call: TRBV5-6; cdr3_length: 15; d_call: TRBD1; j_call: TRBJ1-5; cdr3_nt: TGTGCCAGCAGCCCACGACAGGGGGCGGATCAGCCCCAGCATTTT; cdr3_aa: CASSPRQGADQPQHF
clone_size: .; v_call: TRBV19; cdr3_length: 16; d_call: .; j_call: TRBJ2-7; cdr3_nt: TGTGCCAGTAGTACTCCAGGGGTCAAACACTCCTACGAGCAGTACTTC; cdr3_aa: CASSTPGVKHSYEQYF
clone_size: .; v_call: TRBV19; cdr3_length: 16; d_call: .; j_call: TRBJ2-4; cdr3_nt: TGTGCCAGTACCGAAGACCCGGGGGAGGCCAAAAACATTCAGTACTTC; cdr3_aa: CASTEDPGEAKNIQYF
clone_size: .; v_call: TRBV4-3; cdr3_length: 14; d_call: .; j_call: TRBJ2-1; cdr3_nt: TGCGCCAGCAGCCGAAGGACAGCCTCGGATGAGCAGTTCTTC; cdr3_aa: CASSRRTASDEQFF
clone_size: .; v_call: TRBV6-1; cdr3_length: 15; d_call: .; j_call: TRBJ1-3; cdr3_nt: TGTGCCAGCAGTGAGGGACTGCACTCTGGAAACACCATATATTTT; cdr3_aa: CASSEGLHSGNTIYF
clone_size: .; v_call: TRBV10-3; cdr3_length: 14; d_call: .; j_call: TRBJ1-1; cdr3_nt: TGTGCCATCAGAGGGGCAGGGTTGAACACTGAAGCTTTCTTT; cdr3_aa: CAIRGAGLNTEAFF
clone_size: .; v_call: TRBV24-1; cdr3_length: 13; d_call: .; j_call: TRBJ2-2; cdr3_nt: TGTGCCACCAGTGATCACAGGGACGGGGAGCTGTTTTTT; cdr3_aa: CATSDHRDGELFF
clone_size: .; v_call: TRBV4-1; cdr3_length: 16; d_call: TRBD1; j_call: TRBJ2-7; cdr3_nt: TGCGCCAGCAGCCAACATCCGGGACAGGGGGCCTACGAGCAGTACTTC; cdr3_aa: CASSQHPGQGAYEQYF
clone_size: .; v_call: TRBV3-1/TRBV3-2; cdr3_length: 16; d_call: TRBD2; j_call: TRBJ2-1; cdr3_nt: TGTGCCAGCAGCCACCTTTCCGGGACTAGCGGACCGGCGCAGTTCTTC; cdr3_aa: CASSHLSGTSGPAQFF
clone_size: once; v_call: TRBV7-6; cdr3_length: 15; d_call: .; j_call: TRBJ2-7; cdr3_nt: TGTGCCAGCAGCTTAGAAACTAGCAAGGTCCACGAGCAGTACTTC; cdr3_aa: CASSLETSKVHEQYF
clone_size: once; v_call: TRBV24-1; cdr3_length: 15; d_call: TRBD1; j_call: TRBJ1-2; cdr3_nt: TGTGCCACCAGTGATCGGGGACAGGGGATCTATGGCTACACCTTC; cdr3_aa: CATSDRGQGIYGYTF
clone_size: .; v_call: TRBV28; cdr3_length: 15; d_call: TRBD1; j_call: TRBJ1-5; cdr3_nt: TGTGCCAGCAGGGTCGGCGGGACAGAAAATCAGCCCCAGCATTTT; cdr3_aa: CASRVGGTENQPQHF